Shown below are 12 T cell receptor beta chains from a single sample sequenced in a study of T-cell reconstitution after alpha-beta-depleted transplantation in children. Unique molecular identifiers were built into the TCRbeta library. TCRdb reprocessed the PCR reads via MiXCR and lists one record per CDR3 protein. Of around 400,000 distinct CDR3 sequences listed, about a tenth are singletons. The input for sequencing was PBMCs from the stem cell graft donor, taken from the stem cell graft. All receptors derive from a human donor who donated a stem cell graft to a child with acute myeloid leukemia.

The rearrangement uses TRBV9 and TRBJ2-1; D remains unclear. The CDR3 extends over 17 amino acids. CDR1 and CDR2 (germline): SGDLS, YYNGEE. Between the trimmed V and J ends, which lost 3 bases and 4 bases, there was a span of 20 bases. The chain's CDR3 is CASSGPPSRTVYNEQFF. CDR3 nucleotides: TGTGCCAGCAGCGGGCCGCCCAGCCGTACTGTGTACAATGAGCAGTTCTTC.

This clonotype was detected a few times. V gene TRBV7-8 combines with J gene TRBJ2-1; 9 bases map to TRBD2. This CDR3 is built from 15 residues. V lost 10 bases and J lost 4; bases outside the gene matches: 11. CDR1 is SGHVS, CDR2 FQNEAQ, per germline. The CDR3 coding sequence is TGTGCCACCGACGGTTTAGCGGGGGAGTACAATGAGCAGTTCTTC. It yields the protein CATDGLAGEYNEQFF.

The V call is TRBV7-2, the J call TRBJ2-5, with 9 bases fitting TRBD1. After removal of 5 bases from V and 9 bases from J, the junction contained 16 bases not matched to a gene. Germline V gene data show CDR1 as SGHTA and CDR2 as FQGNSA. The CDR3 sequence is 16 residues long. The CDR3 nucleotides read TGTGCCAGCAGCGAACCGGGACAGGGACCCCGGGGGGCCCAGTACTTC. Translation gives CASSEPGQGPRGAQYF.

This chain links TRBV20-1 with TRBJ2-5, with 11 bases identical to TRBD2. This CDR3 comprises 13 residues. Germline CDR1 is DFQATT and CDR2 is SNEGSKA (reference sequence). Unmatched junction bases numbered 1, after V lost 3 bases and J lost 4 bases. CDR3 sequence reads: CSASSGRGETQYF. CDR3 DNA: TGCAGTGCTAGTAGCGGGAGGGGAGAGACCCAGTACTTC.

This chain joins TRBV5-1 and TRBJ2-5; no clear D. Germline assignment: CDR1 SGHRS and CDR2 YFSETQ. CDR3 length equals 13 residues. The germline V and J ends were trimmed by 1 base and 4 bases, with 8 bases remaining between them. The CDR3 is CASSLLPPETQYF. The CDR3 region has the DNA TGCGCCAGCAGCTTGTTACCCCCAGAGACCCAGTACTTC.

V gene TRBV7-2 combines with J gene TRBJ2-3; 10 bases map to TRBD1. The CDR3 is made up of 15 amino acids. With 5 bases clipped from V and 2 bases from J, the junction kept 4 bases outside the gene matches. Looked up from germline, CDR1 is SGHTA and CDR2 is FQGNSA. The CDR3 DNA is TGTGCCAGCAGCCGGGGACAGGGGATCACAGATACGCAGTATTTT. It yields the protein CASSRGQGITDTQYF.

This clonotype showed up just a few times. The chain is built from TRBV12-3 or TRBV12-4 and TRBJ2-7, with 9 bases fitting TRBD2. With V trimmed by 2 bases and J by 5 bases, 4 bases remained unmatched. The CDR3 runs 14 residues. CDR3 bases: TGTGCCAGCAGTTTACGCGGGGGGGCGGACGAGCAGTACTTC. This gives the protein CASSLRGGADEQYF.

The sample holds a few counts of this clonotype. J is TRBJ2-2 and V is TRBV3-1; D may be TRBD1 or TRBD2 (5 bases each). Germline V gene data show CDR1 as LGHDT and CDR2 as YNNKEL (reference sequence). V was pared by 0 bases and J by 3 bases, with 14 bases between. The CDR3 is 17 amino acids. CDR3 in DNA: TGTGCCAGCAGCCAAGAACTCGGGGCAGGGTACACCGGGGAGCTGTTTTTT. Protein sequence: CASSQELGAGYTGELFF.

The rearrangement links TRBV10-1 to TRBJ2-1; 10 bases match TRBD1. With V trimmed by 9 bases and J by 6 bases, 8 bases remained unmatched. Per germline, CDR1 WNHNN and CDR2 SYGVQD (reference sequence). CDR3 length equals 14 residues. As DNA, the CDR3 is TGCGCCAGTACCCCGGGACAGGGGATCAATGAGCAGTTCTTC. It specifies CASTPGQGINEQFF.

The rearrangement uses TRBV7-9 and TRBJ2-1; TRBD2 agrees at 8 bases. V lost 5 bases, J lost 6 bases, and 6 bases stayed unmatched. Germline V gives CDR1 SEHNR, CDR2 FQNEAQ (reference sequence). CDR3 length equals 14 residues. The CDR3 is CASSHPGGANEQFF. The CDR3 nucleotides are TGTGCCAGCAGCCATCCCGGGGGGGCCAATGAGCAGTTCTTC.

The chain recombines TRBV5-1 with TRBJ2-7; TRBD1 might be the D (6 bases). Looked up from germline, CDR1 is SGHRS and CDR2 is YFSETQ. V was pared by 3 bases and J by 4 bases, with 11 bases between. The CDR3 loop spans 13 amino acids. This CDR3 is CASSSGHLYEQYF. Written as DNA, the CDR3 is TGCGCCAGCAGCTCGGGACATTTATACGAGCAGTACTTC. Using reference TRBV5-1 and TRBJ2-7 for the parts outside the CDR3, the full variable domain is KAGVTQTPRYLIKTRGQQVTLSCSPISGHRSVSWYQQTPGQGLQFLFEYFSETQRNKGNFPGRFSGRQFSNSRSEMNVSTLELGDSALYLCASSSGHLYEQYFGPGTRLTVT.

The chain is built from TRBV6-5 and TRBJ1-3; D is unclear. Germline lookup yields CDR1 MNHEY and CDR2 SVGAGI. Trimming removed 2 bases from V and 4 bases from J, with 12 bases in between. CDR3 length equals 15 residues. The CDR3 is CASSYQTDIGNTIYF. The CDR3 nucleotides are TGTGCCAGCAGTTACCAGACGGATATCGGAAACACCATATATTTT.